These 7 T cell receptor beta chains were sequenced from one sample in a study of beta chain features in type 1 diabetes. Expressed TCRB transcripts were sequenced because the isolated RNA had all been reverse transcribed beforehand. Sequenced by immunoSEQ multiplex PCR; TCRdb stores in-frame clones only, minus some. The sample consists of 300,000 to 450,000 clones, around a fifth of them appearing once. Sequencing was carried out using naive CD4+ T cells from blood. All receptors come from a woman aged 18 to 35 in good health.

The V and J genes are TRBV6-1 and TRBJ1-2; TRBD1 agrees at 8 bases. Germline lookup yields CDR1 MNHNS and CDR2 SASEGT. V lost 6 bases to trimming and J lost 4 bases; unmatched junction nucleotides: 4. CDR3 size: 13 residues. DNA for the CDR3: TGTGCCAGCAGGGCCACAGGGGGCTATGGCTACACCTTC. Translation: CASRATGGYGYTF.

This chain joins TRBV5-4 and TRBJ2-7, with TRBD1 matching 9 bases. This CDR3 is built from 15 residues. V shed 2 bases, J shed 3 bases, and the junction held 6 bases outside the gene matches. Germline assignment: CDR1 SGHNT and CDR2 YYREEE (reference sequence). CDR3 loop: CASSFGDRAGYEQYF. The CDR3 coding sequence is TGTGCCAGCAGCTTTGGGGACAGGGCGGGCTACGAGCAGTACTTC.

Turning to this clone: Other DNA sequences within the sample encode an identical CDR3. This sequence joins TRBV5-4 and TRBJ2-6; D may be TRBD2 (6 bases). Per the germline V gene, CDR1 is SGHNT and CDR2 is YYREEE (reference sequence). This CDR3 has 15 amino acids. V was cut by 3 bases and J by 1 base, with 8 bases left in between. This CDR3 is CASSSAGSGANVLTF. CDR3 in DNA: TGTGCCAGCAGCTCTGCGGGGTCTGGGGCCAACGTCCTGACTTTC.

The chain recombines TRBV7-2 with TRBJ2-3, with TRBD2 identical over 13 bases. Germline CDR1 and CDR2: SGHTA and FQGNSA. The CDR3 runs 17 residues. After removal of 5 bases from V and 2 bases from J, the junction contained 7 bases not matched to a gene. The CDR3 bases are TGTGCCAGCAGCCGCTGGACTAGCGGGGGCAACACAGATACGCAGTATTTT. Protein sequence: CASSRWTSGGNTDTQYF.

This clone has a handful of counts. V and J are TRBV29-1 and TRBJ1-1, with a tentative D call TRBD1 (5 bases). The germline CDR1 and CDR2 sequences are SQVTM and ANQGSEA. The CDR3 totals 10 residues. V was pared by 6 bases and J by 6 bases, with 8 bases between. This CDR3 reads CSVGGAEAFF. The DNA for the CDR3 is TGCAGCGTGGGGGGTGCTGAAGCTTTCTTT.

V usage is TRBV9 and J usage is TRBJ2-3, with a weak D call TRBD1 (6 bases). The CDR3 totals 12 residues. From germline, CDR1 is SGDLS and CDR2 YYNGEE. V was cut by 1 base and J by 6 bases, with 6 bases left in between. In DNA form, the CDR3 reads TGTGCCAGCAGCGTACAGGGGGATACGCAGTATTTT. Its protein product is CASSVQGDTQYF.

The chain carries TRBV7-9 and TRBJ1-1; 7 bases agree with TRBD1. The V gene's germline CDR1 is SEHNR and CDR2 FQNEAQ (reference sequence). This CDR3 has 14 amino acids. V shed 1 base, J shed 4 bases, and the junction held 3 bases outside the gene matches. Here the CDR3 reads CASSLEGAVTEAFF. Here the CDR3 DNA reads TGTGCCAGCAGCTTAGAGGGGGCTGTCACTGAAGCTTTCTTT. Based on the CDR3 plus reference TRBV7-9 and TRBJ1-1, the full variable domain is DTGVSQNPRHKITKRGQNVTFRCDPISEHNRLYWYRQTLGQGPEFLTYFQNEAQLEKSRLLSDRFSAERPKGSFSTLEIQRTEQGDSAMYLCASSLEGAVTEAFFGQGTRLTVV.